The 25 T cell receptor beta chains below come from one sample, sequenced in a study of blood T cell repertoires in COVID-19. The repertoire was sequenced with immunoSEQ multiplex PCR; TCRdb's copy has only in-frame clones and lacks some. The sample lists around 68,000 clones; more than 80% were seen once. Material for sequencing was peripheral blood. These receptors were obtained from a man aged 45 to 65 with acute or convalescent COVID-19.

V and J are TRBV7-8 and TRBJ2-5; TRBD2 matches 9 bases. J gave up 3 bases and V 7 bases, and 12 bases lay outside the gene matches. The CDR3 runs to 16 residues. CDR1 and CDR2 from the germline V gene are SGHVS and FQNEAQ. CDR3 coding DNA: TGTGCCAGCACCTTGAGTACTGGCGGGAGGGAAGAGACCCAGTACTTC. Residues: CASTLSTGGREETQYF.

The V call is TRBV5-5, the J call TRBJ2-2; tentatively, D is TRBD2 (5 bases). CDR3 length: 13 amino acids. Germline CDR1 is SGHKS and CDR2 is YYEKEE (reference sequence). V was shortened by 3 bases and J by 9 bases, with 12 bases between the two germline ends. CDR3 nucleotides: TGTGCCAGCAGCTCCCCGGGAAACCGGGAGCTGTTTTTT. It codes for CASSSPGNRELFF.

This chain links TRBV19 with TRBJ2-7; TRBD2 agrees at 8 bases. The CDR3 runs to 14 residues. The V gene end was trimmed by 5 bases and the J gene end by 3 bases; junction bases not matched to a gene: 6. Germline loops: CDR1 LNHDA, CDR2 SQIVND (reference sequence). In DNA form, the CDR3 reads TGTGCCAGTAGTGTAACGACTAGCGACTACGAGCAGTACTTC. Protein: CASSVTTSDYEQYF.

The chain couples TRBV28 to TRBJ1-4; 7 positions match TRBD1. With 3 bases clipped from V and 2 bases from J, the junction kept 18 bases outside the gene matches. The CDR3 runs 20 residues. Per the germline V gene, CDR1 is MDHEN and CDR2 is SYDVKM. CDR3 residues: CASSFSQGVRGAQTNEKLFF. CDR3 nucleotide sequence: TGTGCCAGCAGTTTTTCCCAGGGGGTAAGGGGGGCGCAGACTAATGAAAAACTGTTTTTT.

V gene TRBV11-3 combines with J gene TRBJ1-4; D not certain. The germline V gene has CDR1 SGHNT and CDR2 YENEEA. The germline V and J ends were trimmed by 5 bases and 0 bases, with 7 bases remaining between them. The CDR3 is 14 residues long. This chain's CDR3 is CASSHSSTNEKLFF. The DNA for the CDR3 is TGTGCCAGCAGCCATAGTTCAACTAATGAAAAACTGTTTTTT. Based on the CDR3 plus reference TRBV11-3 and TRBJ1-4, the full variable domain is EAGVVQSPRYKIIEKKQPVAFWCNPISGHNTLYWYLQNLGQGPELLIRYENEEAVDDSQLPKDRFSAERLKGVDSTLKIQPAELGDSAVYLCASSHSSTNEKLFFGSGTQLSVL.

This chain connects TRBV30 to TRBJ1-2; maybe TRBD1 (5 bases). Trimming stripped 4 bases from V and 7 bases from J, with 10 bases between. Germline loops: CDR1 GTSNPN, CDR2 SVGIG (reference sequence). CDR3 size: 11 residues. CDR3 sequence: CAWTRAVGYTF. The CDR3 nucleotides read TGTGCCTGGACCAGGGCTGTTGGCTACACCTTC.

V usage is TRBV7-9 and J usage is TRBJ2-3; TRBD2 agrees at 7 bases. Germline lookup yields CDR1 SEHNR and CDR2 FQNEAQ (reference sequence). V was clipped by 1 base and J by 12 bases; unmatched bases: 1. The CDR3 totals 11 residues. The CDR3 is CASSLGGSQYF. The CDR3 nucleotides read TGTGCCAGCAGCTTAGGCGGGAGCCAGTATTTT.

V and J are TRBV2 and TRBJ1-2; D perhaps matches TRBD1 (5 bases). Trimming shortened V by 0 bases and J by 13 bases, and 12 bases separated the two germline ends. Germline V CDR1 and CDR2: SNHLY, FYNNEI. CDR3 length equals 12 residues. The CDR3 sequence is CASSEAGRAPTF. CDR3 nucleotide sequence: TGTGCCAGCAGTGAAGCCGGCAGGGCGCCCACCTTC.

V and J are TRBV28 and TRBJ2-7; 9 nucleotides line up with TRBD2. The germline V gene encodes CDR1 MDHEN and CDR2 SYDVKM. This CDR3 comprises 16 residues. The trim removed 7 bases at V and 1 base at J, leaving 11 bases unmatched. The CDR3 loop reads CASTPPTSGSSYEQYF. The CDR3, as DNA: TGTGCCAGCACCCCCCCGACTAGCGGATCGTCCTACGAGCAGTACTTC.

The genes are TRBV12-3 or TRBV12-4 and TRBJ1-2; D uncertain. V was trimmed by 5 bases and J by 7 bases, leaving 11 bases between them. The CDR3 contains 12 residues. CDR3 residues: CASSLQWSGYTF. The CDR3 bases are TGTGCCAGCAGTCTCCAGTGGTCTGGCTACACCTTC.

The chain employs TRBV5-6 and TRBJ2-3; TRBD2 matches 7 bases. Trimming cost V 1 base and J 0 bases; bases outside gene matches: 5. The CDR3 contains 16 residues. Per the germline V gene, CDR1 is SGHDT and CDR2 is YYEEEE. The CDR3: CASSLRASGSTDTQYF. Written as DNA, the CDR3 is TGTGCCAGCAGCTTGCGTGCTAGCGGTAGCACAGATACGCAGTATTTT.

The chain is built from TRBV15 and TRBJ1-2; no reliable D call. The CDR3 has 15 amino acids. V dropped 3 bases and J dropped 6 bases, with 17 bases sitting between them. Germline-derived CDR1 and CDR2 are LNHNV and YYDKDF (reference sequence). This CDR3 is CATSSAVRGPHGYTF. The CDR3 nucleotides read TGTGCCACCAGCAGTGCGGTCAGAGGGCCACATGGCTACACCTTC.

This chain links TRBV30 with TRBJ1-1; D gene uncertain. The CDR3 is made up of 13 amino acids. V was shortened by 0 bases and J by 2 bases, with 7 bases between the two germline ends. Germline loops: CDR1 GTSNPN, CDR2 SVGIG (reference sequence). The CDR3 region has the DNA TGTGCCTGGAGTGTACAGCCTAACACTGAAGCTTTCTTT. Protein product: CAWSVQPNTEAFF.

This clone was counted once. The chain is built from TRBV19 and TRBJ1-1; no firm D call. This CDR3 spans 14 amino acids. Per the germline V gene, CDR1 is LNHDA and CDR2 is SQIVND (reference sequence). V lost 6 bases, J lost 1 base, and 12 bases lay in between. The CDR3 coding sequence is TGTGCCAGTAGCCTCGTAACGAGGAACACTGAAGCTTTCTTT. Protein: CASSLVTRNTEAFF.

This clone was recorded a few times. The V and J genes are TRBV6-4 and TRBJ2-1; no reliable D call. V dropped 0 bases and J dropped 2 bases, with 8 bases sitting between them. This CDR3 has 15 residues. Germline assignment: CDR1 MRHNA and CDR2 SNTAGT. This CDR3 reads CASSDSAETYNEQFF. DNA for the CDR3: TGTGCCAGCAGTGACTCGGCGGAAACCTACAATGAGCAGTTCTTC.

The chain is built from TRBV10-3 and TRBJ2-3, with TRBD2 identical over 12 bases. Trimming cost V 8 bases and J 4 bases; bases outside gene matches: 7. The V gene's germline CDR1 is ENHRY and CDR2 SYGVKD. The CDR3 is 15 amino acids. The CDR3 nucleotides are TGTGCCATCGGACTCGGACTAGCGGGACCAGATACGCAGTATTTT. Translation gives CAIGLGLAGPDTQYF.

V gene TRBV28 combines with J gene TRBJ2-7; 8 bases are a match to TRBD2. V lost 2 bases, J lost 0 bases, and 6 bases stayed unmatched. The CDR3 is 16 residues long. Germline loops: CDR1 MDHEN, CDR2 SYDVKM. CDR3 residues: CASSLGGLAGSYEQYF. In nucleotides, the CDR3 is TGTGCCAGCAGTTTAGGGGGTCTAGCGGGCTCCTACGAGCAGTACTTC.

Only one count was recorded for this clone. This chain joins TRBV6-2 or TRBV6-3 and TRBJ2-1; TRBD2 matches 9 bases. The CDR3 is made up of 17 amino acids. With V trimmed by 4 bases and J by 4 bases, 11 bases remained unmatched. Germline V gene lookup returns CDR1 MNHEY and CDR2 SVGEGT. DNA of the CDR3: TGTGCCAGCAGTTCCCCTGTGGTCCTAGCGGGATACAATGAGCAGTTCTTC. Amino acids: CASSSPVVLAGYNEQFF.

The rearrangement links TRBV7-2 to TRBJ2-4, with 7 bases lining up with TRBD1. CDR1 and CDR2 from the germline V gene are SGHTA and FQGNSA. Losses at the gene ends were 4 bases for V and 4 bases for J; bases not matched to a gene: 7. CDR3 size: 15 residues. CDR3 sequence (DNA): TGTGCCAGCAGCTCCGGGGACAGAATTAAAAACATTCAGTACTTC. Protein: CASSSGDRIKNIQYF.

The chain uses TRBV7-9 and TRBJ2-7; D not certain. The V end lost 2 bases, the J end lost 5 bases, and 7 bases lay between the germline ends. The CDR3 runs to 12 residues. CDR1 is SEHNR and CDR2 is FQNEAQ in the germline V gene (reference sequence). CDR3 bases: TGTGCCAGCAGCTTACTGAGGAACGAGCAGTACGTC. Its protein product is CASSLLRNEQYV.

J is TRBJ2-1 and V is TRBV7-9; maybe TRBD1 (5 bases). V shed 3 bases and J shed 4 bases, with 13 bases lying between them. The CDR3 length is 15 residues. Germline V gene lookup returns CDR1 SEHNR and CDR2 FQNEAQ (reference sequence). In DNA form, the CDR3 reads TGTGCCAGCAGCTTTGCAGGTAGGGGTTACAATGAGCAGTTCTTC. Protein sequence: CASSFAGRGYNEQFF.

Points on this clone: A read error may produce the germline difference seen at one junction end. This chain joins TRBV7-7 and TRBJ2-1; 13 positions match TRBD2. CDR3 length: 15 amino acids. Per germline, CDR1 SSHAT and CDR2 FNYEAQ (reference sequence). In DNA form, the CDR3 reads TGTGCTAGCAGCGGTGGACTAGCGGGAGACAATGAGCAGTTCTTC. It encodes CASSGGLAGDNEQFF.

The gene calls are TRBV11-3 and TRBJ2-2, with 9 bases aligning to TRBD2. J was trimmed by 3 bases and V by 0 bases; bases with no gene match: 5. The CDR3 loop spans 17 amino acids. The V gene's germline CDR1 is SGHNT and CDR2 YENEEA. In DNA form, the CDR3 reads TGTGCCAGCAGCTTAGAACACCGGACTAGCGACACCGGGGAGCTGTTTTTT. It yields the protein CASSLEHRTSDTGELFF. Full variable domain (rest looked up from reference TRBV11-3 and TRBJ2-2): EAGVVQSPRYKIIEKKQPVAFWCNPISGHNTLYWYLQNLGQGPELLIRYENEEAVDDSQLPKDRFSAERLKGVDSTLKIQPAELGDSAVYLCASSLEHRTSDTGELFFGEGSRLTVL.

The genes are TRBV11-2 and TRBJ1-4; TRBD1 aligns across 10 bases. Germline assignment: CDR1 SGHAT and CDR2 FQNNGV. Trimming took 5 bases from V and 8 from J; bases not matched to a gene: 11. CDR3 length: 16 amino acids. CDR3 region: CASSLVVDRGKEKLFF. The CDR3, as DNA: TGTGCCAGCAGCCTAGTCGTGGACAGGGGGAAGGAAAAACTGTTTTTT.

This clone was counted once. The chain employs TRBV27 and TRBJ2-5, with 9 bases aligning to TRBD1. Germline trimming cut 6 bases from V and 4 bases from J; bases unmatched to any gene: 12. Germline lookup yields CDR1 MNHEY and CDR2 SMNVEV (reference sequence). The CDR3 has 16 amino acids. The CDR3 is CASRGTGTGIGETQYF. In DNA, the CDR3 is TGTGCCAGCAGGGGCACCGGGACAGGGATTGGAGAGACCCAGTACTTC.